The 9 T cell receptor beta chains presented below share a single source sample, sequenced in a study of OX40 agonist ivuxolimab in advanced cancers. The library was generated by the immunoSEQ multiplex PCR assay. The clones in this table, taken by TCRdb from immuneACCESS, are in-frame only. Not every clone is retained; where verified, under half of the shortfall comes from an unresolved V gene, and the cause of the rest is unknown. The sample table shows 50,000 to 65,000 clones, and over 75% are seen once. The ten largest clones take up 1% of the sample. Sequences were derived from CD4+ or CD8+ T cells sorted from blood, sampled in a trial of the OX40 agonist ivuxolimab. The receptors stem from an adult with an advanced solid tumor such as melanoma, head and neck, liver or kidney cancer.

V usage is TRBV9 and J usage is TRBJ1-4; no reliable D call. V shed 3 bases and J shed 7 bases, with 10 bases lying between them. CDR1 SGDLS and CDR2 YYNGEE come from the germline V gene. This CDR3 is 13 amino acids long. CDR3 sequence: CASSADLFEKLFF. As DNA, the CDR3 is TGTGCCAGCAGCGCGGACCTTTTTGAAAAACTGTTTTTT.

In this sample, this clone is medium-sized. This chain joins TRBV28 and TRBJ1-2; 8 positions match TRBD1. The germline gives CDR1 MDHEN, CDR2 SYDVKM. V trimming: 4 bases; J trimming: 5 bases; junction bases outside the gene matches: 12. The CDR3 contains 16 residues. CDR3 DNA sequence: TGTGCCAGCAGTTCGGGAACAGGGGGTGCGATTTATGGCTACACCTTC. This gives the protein CASSSGTGGAIYGYTF.

The V call is TRBV9, the J call TRBJ1-1; TRBD1 matches 7 bases. V shed 4 bases, J shed 6 bases, and the junction held 9 bases outside the gene matches. The CDR3 runs 14 residues. Germline V gene data show CDR1 as SGDLS and CDR2 as YYNGEE. CDR3 bases: TGTGCCAGCAGCTATACAGGGGCAGGGGCTGAAGCTTTCTTT. Protein product: CASSYTGAGAEAFF.

The chain employs TRBV19 and TRBJ1-1; D remains ambiguous. CDR1 and CDR2 (germline): LNHDA, SQIVND (reference sequence). Trimming left V 5 bases short and J 1 base short, with 11 bases between. CDR3 size: 14 residues. The CDR3 nucleotides read TGTGCCAGTAGTTCCATGAACCCGAACACTGAAGCTTTCTTT. Protein: CASSSMNPNTEAFF.

This clone has just one count. This chain links TRBV18 with TRBJ1-2; the match to TRBD1 covers 7 bases. The CDR3 has 15 amino acids. With 1 base clipped from V and 3 bases from J, the junction kept 5 bases outside the gene matches. CDR1 and CDR2 from the germline V gene are KGHSH and LQKENI. CDR3 in amino acids: CASSPLDRVDYGYTF. In DNA, the CDR3 is TGTGCCAGCTCACCACTCGACAGGGTGGACTATGGCTACACCTTC. The full variable domain, rest sourced from reference TRBV18 and TRBJ1-2, is NAGVMQNPRHLVRRRGQEARLRCSPMKGHSHVYWYRQLPEEGLKFMVYLQKENIIDESGMPKERFSAEFPKEGPSILRIQQVVRGDSAAYFCASSPLDRVDYGYTFGSGTRLTVV.

V and J are TRBV6-1 and TRBJ1-1; no clear D. This CDR3 has 14 residues. From germline, CDR1 is MNHNS and CDR2 SASEGT. Trimming cost V 5 bases and J 1 base, with 11 bases left between them. The CDR3 DNA is TGTGCCAGCAGTCAAGTAACACCGAACACTGAAGCTTTCTTT. Amino acid sequence: CASSQVTPNTEAFF.

This clone has just one count. V usage is TRBV9 and J usage is TRBJ2-7; maybe TRBD1 (5 bases). From germline, CDR1 is SGDLS and CDR2 YYNGEE. V dropped 2 bases and J dropped 3 bases, with 15 bases sitting between them. CDR3 length equals 15 residues. This CDR3 reads CASSVQGFSHYEQYF. The CDR3, as DNA: TGTGCCAGCAGCGTCCAGGGTTTTTCTCACTACGAGCAGTACTTC. Supplemented by reference TRBV9 and TRBJ2-7, the full variable domain reads DSGVTQTPKHLITATGQRVTLRCSPRSGDLSVYWYQQSLDQGLQFLIQYYNGEERAKGNILERFSAQQFPDLHSELNLSSLELGDSALYFCASSVQGFSHYEQYFGPGTRLTVT.

This clone appeared a few times. The CDR3: CASSSKGPGANVLTF. DNA for the CDR3: TGCGCCAGCAGCTCGAAGGGTCCTGGGGCCAACGTCCTGACTTTC. The gene calls are TRBV5-1 and TRBJ2-6; D remains unclear. The CDR3 is 15 amino acids. Germline V gene sequence: CDR1 SGHRS, CDR2 YFSETQ. V was clipped by 3 bases and J by 2 bases, with 9 bases between them.

The J gene is TRBJ1-1, the V gene TRBV5-1; TRBD1 aligns across 9 bases. The V gene end was trimmed by 3 bases and the J gene end by 6 bases; junction bases not matched to a gene: 9. Germline V gene lookup returns CDR1 SGHRS and CDR2 YFSETQ. CDR3 length equals 15 residues. CDR3 in amino acids: CASSWGQGPGAEAFF. Written as DNA, the CDR3 is TGCGCCAGCAGCTGGGGACAGGGCCCAGGCGCTGAAGCTTTCTTT.